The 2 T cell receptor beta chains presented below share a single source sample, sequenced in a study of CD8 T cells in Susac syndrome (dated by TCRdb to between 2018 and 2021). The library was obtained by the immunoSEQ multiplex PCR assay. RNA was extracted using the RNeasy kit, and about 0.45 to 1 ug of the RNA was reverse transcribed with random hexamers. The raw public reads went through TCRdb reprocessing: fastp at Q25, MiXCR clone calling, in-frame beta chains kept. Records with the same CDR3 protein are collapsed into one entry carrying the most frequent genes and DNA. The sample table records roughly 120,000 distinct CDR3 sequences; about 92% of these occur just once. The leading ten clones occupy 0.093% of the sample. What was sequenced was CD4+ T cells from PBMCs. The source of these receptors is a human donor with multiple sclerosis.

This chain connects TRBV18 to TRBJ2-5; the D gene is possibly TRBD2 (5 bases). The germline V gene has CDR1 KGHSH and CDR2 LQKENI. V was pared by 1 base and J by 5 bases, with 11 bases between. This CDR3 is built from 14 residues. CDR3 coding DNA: TGTGCCAGCTCACCACTAGCGAATGGGGAGACCCAGTACTTC. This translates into CASSPLANGETQYF.

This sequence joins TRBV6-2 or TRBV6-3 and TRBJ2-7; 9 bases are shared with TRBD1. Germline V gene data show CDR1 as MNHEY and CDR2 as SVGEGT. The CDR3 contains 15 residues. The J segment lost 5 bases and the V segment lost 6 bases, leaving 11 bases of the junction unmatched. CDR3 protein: CASRIAGTGYDEQYF. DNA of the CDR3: TGTGCCAGCAGGATTGCCGGGACAGGGTATGACGAGCAGTACTTC.